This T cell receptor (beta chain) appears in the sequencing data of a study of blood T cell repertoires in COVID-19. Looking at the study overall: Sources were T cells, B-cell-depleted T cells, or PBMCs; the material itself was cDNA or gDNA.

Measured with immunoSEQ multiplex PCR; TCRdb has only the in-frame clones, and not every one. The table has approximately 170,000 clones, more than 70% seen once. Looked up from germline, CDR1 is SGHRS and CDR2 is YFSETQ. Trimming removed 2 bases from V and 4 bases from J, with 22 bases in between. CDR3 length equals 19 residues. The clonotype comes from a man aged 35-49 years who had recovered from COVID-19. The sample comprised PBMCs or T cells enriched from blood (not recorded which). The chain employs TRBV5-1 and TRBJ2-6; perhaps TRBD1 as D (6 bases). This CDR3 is CASSFRDTGNFKGANVLTF. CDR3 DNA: TGCGCCAGCAGCTTCCGGGACACAGGGAACTTTAAAGGGGCCAACGTCCTGACTTTC.